The T cell receptor beta chain described here comes from a study of shared clonotypes between healthy human individuals. Study at large: For every donor, three CD4 naive, three CD4 memory, two CD8 naive and one CD8 memory plates were used. Notes on the study in general: An anticipated effect of sequencing depth on clonotype sharing among donors was recognized.

Some 30,000 T cell genomes (approximately 0.2 ug DNA) went into each sorted-subset replicate. The repertoire was sequenced with immunoSEQ multiplex PCR; TCRdb's copy has only in-frame clones and lacks some. The sample includes about 1.5 million clones, 95% to 99% seen only once; the top ten take around 0.47%. The V segment lost 0 bases and the J segment 3 bases; nucleotides outside the gene matches: 7. This CDR3 has 19 amino acids. Germline CDR1 is MGHRA and CDR2 is YSYEKL. Concerning this clone: Antigen specificity is unknown.

The chain links TRBV4-1 to TRBJ2-3, with 15 nucleotides matching TRBD2. Input material: naive CD4+ T cells sorted from blood. The subset: CD45RA+ positively selected. The clonotype was recovered from a man aged 25 to 45 in good health. The CDR3 sequence is CASSQERTSGRAGTDTQYF. The CDR3 nucleotides read TGCGCCAGCAGCCAAGAAAGGACTAGCGGGAGGGCCGGAACAGATACGCAGTATTTT.